The present T cell receptor (beta chain) was sequenced within a study of beta chain features in type 1 diabetes. The investigators reverse transcribed all of the isolated RNA, so they sequenced expressed TCRB transcripts. Here immunoSEQ multiplex PCR was the method, and the copy in TCRdb shows in-frame clones only, minus some. Of 250,000 or so clones detected, about 70% appear once; the ten largest clones hold around 0.05%. Sampling consisted of one heparinised blood draw per donor, averaging about 116 mL. Comment on this clone: No antigen is known for it.

Study-wide results and caveats: Patients with Type 1 diabetes showed moderately but significantly shorter TCRB CDR3s in all four CD4+ subsets. Over-representation of high TCR-expressing cells was a possible consequence of cDNA sequencing. A potential PCR bias toward shorter templates would be equal in patient and control samples.

Per the germline V gene, CDR1 is SGHTA and CDR2 is FQGNSA. V gave up 1 base and J gave up 0 bases, with 4 bases separating them. This CDR3 has 14 residues. This chain joins TRBV7-2 and TRBJ2-4, with D unresolved. This TCR was sampled from a man aged 30 to 39 in good health. The source material was naive CD4+ T cells from blood. The CDR3 region is CASSLDGAKNIQYF. CDR3 DNA: TGTGCCAGCAGCTTAGACGGAGCCAAAAACATTCAGTACTTC. The full variable domain, its missing parts supplied by reference TRBV7-2 and TRBJ2-4, is GAGVSQSPSNKVTEKGKDVELRCDPISGHTALYWYRQSLGQGLEFLIYFQGNSAPDKSGLPSDRFSAERTGGSVSTLTIQRTQQEDSAVYLCASSLDGAKNIQYFGAGTRLSVL.